Listed below are T cell receptor beta chains from one sample, sequenced in a study of blood T cell repertoires in COVID-19. Repertoires were generated with immunoSEQ multiplex PCR, while TCRdb's copy carries only in-frame clones and drops some. The table records fewer than 350,000 clones, around 87% of them present only once. Input material: peripheral blood. Receptor source: a woman in her 50s who had recovered from COVID-19. CDR3s include the opening cysteine and the closing phenylalanine or tryptophan. D genes are given only for firm matches. Only part of the rows carry a size: once, few, many, or a class if the clone is expanded.

J: TRBJ1-2
size: -
D: -
V: TRBV5-5
CDR3: CASSANYGYTF
DNA: TGTGCCAGCAGCGCGAACTATGGCTACACCTTC

J: TRBJ1-2
size: -
D: TRBD1
V: TRBV28
CDR3: CASSFESGQDYGYTF
DNA: TGTGCCAGCAGTTTCGAATCAGGACAGGACTATGGCTACACCTTC

J: TRBJ1-4
size: once
D: -
V: TRBV6-6
CDR3: CASSYYPGEKLFF
DNA: TGTGCCAGCAGTTACTATCCGGGGGAAAAACTGTTTTTT

J: TRBJ2-1
size: -
D: TRBD2
V: TRBV6-5
CDR3: CASSRIAGTYNEQFF
DNA: TGTGCCAGCAGTAGAATAGCGGGAACCTACAATGAGCAGTTCTTC

J: TRBJ2-1
size: -
D: -
V: TRBV4-3
CDR3: CASSQDERQGYNEQFF
DNA: TGCGCCAGCAGCCAAGATGAGAGGCAGGGTTACAATGAGCAGTTCTTC

J: TRBJ1-1
size: -
D: -
V: TRBV10-3
CDR3: CAINYRVGTEAFF
DNA: TGTGCCATCAACTACAGGGTAGGCACTGAAGCTTTCTTT

J: TRBJ1-5
size: -
D: TRBD1
V: TRBV6-2/TRBV6-3
CDR3: CASSYSKRTGGNQPQHF
DNA: TGTGCCAGCAGTTACTCGAAGAGGACAGGGGGCAATCAGCCCCAGCATTTT

J: TRBJ1-1
size: -
D: TRBD1
V: TRBV4-1
CDR3: CASSQTRTGGETEAFF
DNA: TGCGCCAGCAGCCAAACACGAACAGGGGGAGAAACTGAAGCTTTCTTT

J: TRBJ1-4
size: -
D: -
V: TRBV10-3
CDR3: CAISESLQGVEKLFF
DNA: TGTGCCATCAGTGAGTCGCTACAGGGAGTTGAAAAACTGTTTTTT

J: TRBJ1-1
size: -
D: -
V: TRBV6-7
CDR3: CASSYPAKNTEAFF
DNA: TGTGCCAGCAGTTACCCCGCGAAGAACACTGAAGCTTTCTTT

J: TRBJ1-3
size: -
D: TRBD1
V: TRBV3-1/TRBV3-2
CDR3: CASSAGTGGQVLGNTIYF
DNA: TGTGCCAGCAGCGCCGGGACAGGGGGCCAAGTGTTGGGAAACACCATATATTTT

J: TRBJ2-7
size: -
D: -
V: TRBV6-2/TRBV6-3
CDR3: CASSPGGGASTDEQYF
DNA: TGTGCCAGCAGTCCCGGCGGAGGGGCCTCAACAGACGAGCAGTACTTC

J: TRBJ2-5
size: -
D: -
V: TRBV9
CDR3: CASSERSEGQKKAQYF
DNA: TGTGCCAGCAGCGAGAGATCGGAGGGACAGAAAAAGGCCCAGTACTTC

J: TRBJ2-1
size: -
D: -
V: TRBV19
CDR3: CASNHKVARSSYNEQFF
DNA: TGTGCCAGTAATCATAAAGTAGCTCGATCGTCCTACAATGAGCAGTTCTTC

J: TRBJ1-2
size: -
D: -
V: TRBV28
CDR3: CASVPGTHYGYTF
DNA: TGTGCCAGCGTACCTGGGACACACTATGGCTACACCTTC

J: TRBJ2-5
size: -
D: TRBD2
V: TRBV14
CDR3: CASSQLAGVETQYF
DNA: TGTGCCAGCAGCCAGTTAGCGGGAGTGGAGACCCAGTACTTC

J: TRBJ1-4
size: -
D: -
V: TRBV28
CDR3: CASKGGANEKLFF
DNA: TGTGCCAGCAAAGGGGGTGCTAATGAAAAACTGTTTTTT

J: TRBJ1-5
size: -
D: -
V: TRBV15
CDR3: CATSRAEGVHQPQHF
DNA: TGTGCCACCAGCAGAGCCGAGGGGGTGCATCAGCCCCAGCATTTT

J: TRBJ1-2
size: -
D: -
V: TRBV4-3
CDR3: CASSQGVRGSNGYTF
DNA: TGCGCCAGCAGCCAAGGGGTTCGAGGGAGCAATGGCTACACCTTC

J: TRBJ1-2
size: -
D: -
V: TRBV15
CDR3: CATSRAVGYGYTF
DNA: TGTGCCACCAGCAGGGCGGTGGGCTATGGCTACACCTTC

J: TRBJ1-1
size: -
D: -
V: TRBV18
CDR3: CASSPNPQGSSTEAFF
DNA: TGTGCCAGCTCACCAAACCCACAGGGAAGCTCAACTGAAGCTTTCTTT

J: TRBJ1-5
size: few
D: TRBD1
V: TRBV27
CDR3: CASSSRTGGYSNQPQHF
DNA: TGTGCCAGCAGTTCAAGGACAGGGGGCTATAGCAATCAGCCCCAGCATTTT

J: TRBJ1-3
size: -
D: -
V: TRBV9
CDR3: CARPVGRLSPISGNTIYF
DNA: TGTGCCAGACCAGTGGGCAGGCTTTCCCCCATATCTGGAAACACCATATATTTT

J: TRBJ2-1
size: -
D: -
V: TRBV18
CDR3: CASSPAYEQFF
DNA: TGTGCCAGCTCACCAGCGTATGAGCAGTTCTTC

J: TRBJ2-1
size: -
D: TRBD2
V: TRBV7-6
CDR3: CASSGHSGKSYNEQFF
DNA: TGTGCCAGCAGCGGTCATAGCGGGAAATCCTACAATGAGCAGTTCTTC

J: TRBJ1-6
size: few
D: -
V: TRBV2
CDR3: CASRVTENSPLHF
DNA: TGTGCCAGCCGCGTGACAGAGAATTCACCCCTCCACTTT

J: TRBJ2-1
size: -
D: -
V: TRBV5-1
CDR3: CASKGGSRTNTYNEQFF
DNA: TGCGCCAGCAAAGGGGGTAGCCGAACCAACACCTACAATGAGCAGTTCTTC

J: TRBJ2-2
size: -
D: TRBD2
V: TRBV3-1/TRBV3-2
CDR3: CASMSAGTSGGGELFF
DNA: TGTGCCAGCATGTCGGCCGGGACTAGCGGTGGCGGGGAGCTGTTTTTT

J: TRBJ2-2
size: -
D: -
V: TRBV7-6
CDR3: CASSTRGELFF
DNA: TGTGCCAGCAGCACCAGAGGGGAGCTGTTTTTT

J: TRBJ2-7
size: -
D: -
V: TRBV15
CDR3: CATSRGRFLPYEQYF
DNA: TGTGCCACCAGCAGAGGGCGGTTTCTCCCCTACGAGCAGTACTTC

J: TRBJ2-1
size: -
D: TRBD1
V: TRBV2
CDR3: CASKDGTGGYNEQFF
DNA: TGTGCCAGCAAGGATGGGACAGGGGGCTACAATGAGCAGTTCTTC

J: TRBJ1-4
size: -
D: TRBD1
V: TRBV7-9
CDR3: CASSQGQGREKLFF
DNA: TGTGCCAGCAGCCAGGGACAGGGACGGGAAAAACTGTTTTTT

J: TRBJ2-1
size: once
D: TRBD2
V: TRBV4-3
CDR3: CASSQAIGGTDDEQFF
DNA: TGCGCCAGCAGCCAAGCAATCGGGGGGACGGACGATGAGCAGTTCTTC

J: TRBJ1-1
size: -
D: -
V: TRBV6-1
CDR3: CASSDLSGMNTEAFF
DNA: TGTGCCAGCAGTGACCTCAGCGGAATGAACACTGAAGCTTTCTTT

J: TRBJ1-4
size: -
D: -
V: TRBV28
CDR3: CASRLGPRNEKLFF
DNA: TGTGCCAGCAGGCTGGGCCCCCGAAATGAAAAACTGTTTTTT

J: TRBJ2-7
size: -
D: TRBD1
V: TRBV24-1
CDR3: CATSDTRTGGVEQYF
DNA: TGTGCCACCAGTGACACCCGGACAGGGGGCGTCGAGCAGTACTTC

J: TRBJ2-7
size: -
D: -
V: TRBV3-1/TRBV3-2
CDR3: CASSQPSTGQTKTYEQYF
DNA: TGTGCCAGCAGCCAACCCTCGACCGGACAGACAAAAACCTACGAGCAGTACTTC

J: TRBJ1-4
size: -
D: TRBD1
V: TRBV2
CDR3: CAGNRDRNEKLFF
DNA: TGTGCCGGGAACCGGGACAGGAATGAAAAACTGTTTTTT

J: TRBJ2-5
size: -
D: TRBD2
V: TRBV18
CDR3: CASSPPGLAGGETQYF
DNA: TGTGCCAGCTCACCGCCTGGACTAGCGGGAGGAGAGACCCAGTACTTC

J: TRBJ1-1
size: -
D: -
V: TRBV3-1/TRBV3-2
CDR3: CASSQGLRGTEAFF
DNA: TGTGCCAGCAGCCAGGGCCTCAGGGGTACTGAAGCTTTCTTT

J: TRBJ1-5
size: -
D: -
V: TRBV6-5
CDR3: CASKTRGENNQPQHF
DNA: TGTGCCAGCAAAACCAGGGGAGAAAACAATCAGCCCCAGCATTTT

J: TRBJ2-3
size: -
D: -
V: TRBV5-4
CDR3: CASSSSSGMSTDTQYF
DNA: TGTGCCAGCAGCTCATCTTCGGGGATGAGCACAGATACGCAGTATTTT

J: TRBJ2-5
size: -
D: -
V: TRBV12-3/TRBV12-4
CDR3: CASTLLLQETQYF
DNA: TGTGCCAGCACTCTACTTCTACAAGAGACCCAGTACTTC

J: TRBJ2-1
size: -
D: TRBD2
V: TRBV3-1/TRBV3-2
CDR3: CASSRTSGSHNEQFF
DNA: TGTGCCAGCAGCCGGACTAGCGGGAGCCACAATGAGCAGTTCTTC

J: TRBJ1-4
size: -
D: TRBD1
V: TRBV28
CDR3: CASRQGGTNEKLFF
DNA: TGTGCCAGCAGGCAGGGGGGAACTAATGAAAAACTGTTTTTT

J: TRBJ1-4
size: -
D: -
V: TRBV7-2
CDR3: CASSPRAWGEKLFF
DNA: TGTGCCAGCAGCCCGCGGGCCTGGGGTGAAAAACTGTTTTTT

J: TRBJ1-6
size: -
D: TRBD1
V: TRBV3-1/TRBV3-2
CDR3: CASSQTGGDSPLHF
DNA: TGTGCCAGCAGCCAGACAGGGGGGGATTCACCCCTCCACTTT

J: TRBJ1-5
size: -
D: -
V: TRBV18
CDR3: CASSPPGRGQPQHF
DNA: TGTGCCAGCTCACCACCGGGCAGGGGCCAGCCCCAGCATTTT